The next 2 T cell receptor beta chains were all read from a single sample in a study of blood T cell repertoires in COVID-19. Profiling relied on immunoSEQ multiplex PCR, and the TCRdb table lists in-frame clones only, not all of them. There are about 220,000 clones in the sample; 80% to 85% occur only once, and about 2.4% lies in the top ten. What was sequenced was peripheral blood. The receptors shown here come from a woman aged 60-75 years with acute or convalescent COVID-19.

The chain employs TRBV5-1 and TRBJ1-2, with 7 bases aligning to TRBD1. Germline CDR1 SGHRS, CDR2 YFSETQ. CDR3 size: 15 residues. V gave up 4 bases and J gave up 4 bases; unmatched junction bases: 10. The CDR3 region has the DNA TGCGCCAGCAGCAGGGGGACAGAAGGTAGCTATGGCTACACCTTC. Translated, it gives CASSRGTEGSYGYTF.

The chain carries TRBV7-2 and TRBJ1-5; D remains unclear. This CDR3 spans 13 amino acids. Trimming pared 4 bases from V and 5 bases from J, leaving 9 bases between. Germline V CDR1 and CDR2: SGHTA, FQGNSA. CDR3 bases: TGTGCCAGCAGCTCGCGTACCGATCAGCCCCAGCATTTT. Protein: CASSSRTDQPQHF.